This TCR beta chain was captured by sequencing in a study of T cell clusters in autoimmune cytopenias. TRB was amplified from approximately 250 ng of peripheral blood genomic DNA per sample. From germline, CDR1 is SQVTM and CDR2 ANQGSEA. CDR3 size: 13 residues. Findings and limits, study-wide: A dominant lymphoma-associated repertoire apparently masked the cluster-lack signature in secondary cytopenia versus chronic lymphocytic leukemia. Compared with active autoimmune hepatitis patients, healthy donors showed almost three-fold more exclusive TRB clusters. The T cell clusters came from computational analysis alone and lack functional validation.

TRB was amplified by touch-down multiplex PCR, primer pools A and B combined. TCRdb processed the multiplex PCR reads again and assigns one entry to each CDR3 protein, with no DNA. The sample totals around 15,000 distinct CDR3 sequences. Measured by frequency, this clonotype is medium-sized (0.01 to 0.1%). Its specificity is not known. The clonotype comes from a human donor with an autoimmune cytopenia or autoimmune hepatitis (not recorded which). The J gene is TRBJ2-5, the V gene TRBV29-1; TCRdb's D gene call, TRBD1, goes unchecked for lack of DNA. Specimen: peripheral blood. CDR3 loop: CSVGQGFRETQYF. The entire variable domain, with the rest obtained from reference TRBV29-1 and TRBJ2-5, is as follows: SAVISQKPSRDICQRGTSLTIQCQVDSQVTMMFWYRQQPGQSLTLIATANQGSEATYESGFVIDKFPISRPNLTFSTLTVSNMSPEDSSIYLCSVGQGFRETQYFGPGTRLLVL.